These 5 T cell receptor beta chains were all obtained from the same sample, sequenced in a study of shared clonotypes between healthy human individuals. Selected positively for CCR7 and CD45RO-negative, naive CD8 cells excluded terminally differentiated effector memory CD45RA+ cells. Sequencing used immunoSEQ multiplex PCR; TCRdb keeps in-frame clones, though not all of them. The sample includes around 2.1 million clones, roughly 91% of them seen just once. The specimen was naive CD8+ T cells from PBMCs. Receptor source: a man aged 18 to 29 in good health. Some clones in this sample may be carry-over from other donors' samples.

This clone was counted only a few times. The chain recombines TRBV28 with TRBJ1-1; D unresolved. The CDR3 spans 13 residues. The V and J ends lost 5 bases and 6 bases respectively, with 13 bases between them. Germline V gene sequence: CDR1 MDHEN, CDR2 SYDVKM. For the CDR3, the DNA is TGTGCCAGCAGTCCTACCCGACGGTCTGAAGCTTTCTTT. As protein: CASSPTRRSEAFF. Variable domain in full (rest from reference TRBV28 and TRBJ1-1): DVKVTQSSRYLVKRTGEKVFLECVQDMDHENMFWYRQDPGLGLRLIYFSYDVKMKEKGDIPEGYSVSREKKERFSLILESASTNQTSMYLCASSPTRRSEAFFGQGTRLTVV.

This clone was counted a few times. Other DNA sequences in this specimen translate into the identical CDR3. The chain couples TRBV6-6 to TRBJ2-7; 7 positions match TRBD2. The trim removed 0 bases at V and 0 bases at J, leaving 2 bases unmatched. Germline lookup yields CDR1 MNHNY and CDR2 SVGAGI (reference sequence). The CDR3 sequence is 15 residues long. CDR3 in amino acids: CASSYSASGSYEQYF. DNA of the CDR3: TGTGCCAGCAGTTACTCGGCTAGCGGCTCCTACGAGCAGTACTTC.

CDR3 sequence (DNA): TGTGCCAGCAGTTACTCAGGGGAGACAACTAATGAAAAACTGTTTTTT. Translated: CASSYSGETTNEKLFF. J is TRBJ1-4 and V is TRBV6-5, with a weak D call TRBD1 (5 bases). CDR3 length: 16 amino acids. Looked up from germline, CDR1 is MNHEY and CDR2 is SVGAGI. Trimming took off 0 bases at V and 0 bases at J, with 8 bases between the two ends.

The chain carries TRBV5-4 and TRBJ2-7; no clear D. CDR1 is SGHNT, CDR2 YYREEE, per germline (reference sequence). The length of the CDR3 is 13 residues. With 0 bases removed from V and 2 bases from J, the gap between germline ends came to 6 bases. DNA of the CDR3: TGTGCCAGCAGCTTGGATCAGGCCTACGAGCAGTACTTC. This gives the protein CASSLDQAYEQYF.

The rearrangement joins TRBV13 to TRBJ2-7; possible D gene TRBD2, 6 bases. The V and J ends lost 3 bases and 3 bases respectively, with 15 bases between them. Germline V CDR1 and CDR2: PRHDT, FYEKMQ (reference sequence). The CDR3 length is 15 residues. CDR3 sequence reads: CASSLKGTAVYEQYF. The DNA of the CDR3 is TGTGCCAGCAGCTTGAAAGGGACTGCCGTCTACGAGCAGTACTTC. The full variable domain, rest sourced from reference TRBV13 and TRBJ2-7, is AAGVIQSPRHLIKEKRETATLKCYPIPRHDTVYWYQQGPGQDPQFLISFYEKMQSDKGSIPDRFSAQQFSDYHSELNMSSLELGDSALYFCASSLKGTAVYEQYFGPGTRLTVT.